The 10 T cell receptor beta chains given below trace back to one sample, sequenced in a study of shared clonotypes between healthy human individuals. Naive CD8 cells, CD45RO-negative and positively selected for CCR7, excluded terminally differentiated effector memory CD45RA+ cells. The data were produced by immunoSEQ multiplex PCR, yet TCRdb's version contains in-frame clones alone and is incomplete. There are about 2,200,000 clones in the sample; under 95% occur only once, and around 1.7% lies in the top ten. The sequencing input was naive CD8+ T cells from PBMCs. The receptors derive from a man aged 18 to 29 in good health. Some clones in this sample may be carry-over from other donors' samples.

This clone turned up a few times. In the same sample, other DNA sequences code for this CDR3. CDR3 region: CASSLSQNYGYTF. DNA of the CDR3: TGTGCCAGCAGTTTATCACAGAACTATGGCTACACCTTC. This sequence joins TRBV27 and TRBJ1-2; D ambiguous. Germline V lookup: CDR1 MNHEY, CDR2 SMNVEV (reference sequence). Between the trimmed V and J ends, which lost 0 bases and 2 bases, there was a span of 4 bases. The CDR3 length is 13 residues.

As to this clone: The same CDR3 arises from other DNA sequences in this sample as well. The V and J genes are TRBV19 and TRBJ1-1, with 8 bases aligning to TRBD1. The germline V gene encodes CDR1 LNHDA and CDR2 SQIVND (reference sequence). J gave up 1 base and V 6 bases, and 4 bases lay outside the gene matches. The CDR3 is made up of 14 amino acids. As DNA, the CDR3 is TGTGCCAGTAGCTCGGACAGGGAGAACACTGAAGCTTTCTTT. This translates into CASSSDRENTEAFF.

The chain joins TRBV19 to TRBJ1-4, with no clear D. CDR1 and CDR2 (germline): LNHDA, SQIVND (reference sequence). Deletions cut 6 bases from V and 0 bases from J, with 11 bases between. The CDR3 is made up of 15 amino acids. In DNA form, the CDR3 reads TGTGCCAGTAGCGGTTTTCGGACAACTAATGAAAAACTGTTTTTT. This gives the protein CASSGFRTTNEKLFF.

V and J are TRBV7-9 and TRBJ2-3; 9 bases fit TRBD2. CDR1 is SEHNR, CDR2 FQNEAQ, per germline (reference sequence). The CDR3 runs to 15 residues. Germline trimming cut 3 bases from V and 3 bases from J; bases unmatched to any gene: 4. The CDR3 sequence is CASSFLTSGTDTQYF. The CDR3 DNA reads TGTGCCAGCAGCTTCCTGACTAGCGGAACAGATACGCAGTATTTT.

The rearrangement links TRBV7-6 to TRBJ1-2, with no clear D. CDR1 and CDR2 from the germline V gene are SGHVS and FNYEAQ. V dropped 1 base and J dropped 6 bases, with 15 bases sitting between them. CDR3 length: 15 amino acids. CDR3 sequence: CASSLGTGVGDGYTF. The CDR3 nucleotides read TGTGCCAGCAGCTTAGGGACCGGGGTTGGGGATGGCTACACCTTC.

The chain has TRBV5-4 and TRBJ1-2; D gene ambiguous. CDR3 size: 15 residues. Deletions cut 4 bases from V and 2 bases from J, with 15 bases between. Germline values: CDR1 SGHNT, CDR2 YYREEE (reference sequence). The CDR3 loop is CASSPRGGINYGYTF. Here the CDR3 DNA reads TGTGCCAGCAGCCCCCGGGGAGGGATAAACTATGGCTACACCTTC.

There are a few counts of this clone. The sample has other DNA sequences that encode this CDR3 too. This rearrangement joins TRBV4-1 to TRBJ1-2; D is uncertain. Germline V lookup: CDR1 MGHRA, CDR2 YSYEKL. The CDR3 is made up of 13 amino acids. The V end lost 1 base, the J end lost 6 bases, and 9 bases lay between the germline ends. CDR3 residues: CASSQGTGDGYTF. For the CDR3, the DNA is TGCGCCAGCAGCCAAGGAACCGGAGATGGCTACACCTTC.

The chain is built from TRBV7-8 and TRBJ2-7, with TRBD1 matching 7 bases. The CDR3 consists of 14 residues. J lost 2 bases, V lost 5 bases, and 6 bases had no gene match. Germline CDR1 and CDR2: SGHVS and FQNEAQ. CDR3 bases: TGTGCCAGCAGCCCACGACAGGGTACCTACGAGCAGTACTTC. Residues: CASSPRQGTYEQYF.

The chain uses TRBV28 and TRBJ1-5; a weak D match, TRBD1 (6 bases). With 0 bases removed from V and 0 bases from J, the gap between germline ends came to 12 bases. The CDR3 loop spans 17 amino acids. Germline V gene sequence: CDR1 MDHEN, CDR2 SYDVKM. The CDR3 loop reads CASSLWTPDSSNQPQHF. The CDR3 region has the DNA TGTGCCAGCAGTTTATGGACGCCGGACAGTAGCAATCAGCCCCAGCATTTT.

The rearrangement joins TRBV7-2 to TRBJ2-7; TRBD2 matches 10 bases. From germline, CDR1 is SGHTA and CDR2 FQGNSA. The length of the CDR3 is 18 residues. Trimming cost V 4 bases and J 4 bases; bases outside gene matches: 16. The CDR3 region has the DNA TGTGCCAGCAGCTCGTCTGGGGGTAGCGGGAGGTCCCCGTACGAGCAGTACTTC. Amino acids: CASSSSGGSGRSPYEQYF.